Listed here are 27 T cell receptor beta chains from one sample, sequenced in a study of T cell repertoires in cytomegalovirus infection. TCRdb re-derived calls from the reads in MiXCR, one entry per CDR3 protein. This sample has around 290,000 distinct CDR3 sequences, with about a quarter found just once. Source material: PBMCs. All receptors come from a human donor in good health (CMV status not recorded). Some clones in this sample may be carry-over from other donors' samples.

This clonotype was recorded many times. The chain has TRBV7-9 and TRBJ1-1; possible D gene TRBD1, 6 bases. The CDR3 covers 16 residues. V lost 3 bases, J lost 5 bases, and 19 bases lay in between. CDR1 and CDR2 (germline): SEHNR, FQNEAQ (reference sequence). The CDR3 loop is CASSLHRRGARTEAFF. As DNA, the CDR3 is TGTGCCAGCAGCTTGCATAGACGGGGGGCTCGGACTGAAGCTTTCTTT.

Many counts were recorded for this clonotype. The chain joins TRBV7-8 to TRBJ2-2, with D possibly being TRBD1 (6 bases). The CDR3 has 13 amino acids. CDR1 and CDR2 from the germline V gene are SGHVS and FQNEAQ. Trimming pared 5 bases from V and 7 bases from J, leaving 11 bases between. The CDR3 sequence is CASSKQGIGELFF. DNA of the CDR3: TGTGCCAGCAGCAAACAGGGAATCGGGGAGCTGTTTTTT.

The chain couples TRBV6-6 to TRBJ1-5; 10 nucleotides align to TRBD1. Germline-derived CDR1 and CDR2 are MNHNY and SVGAGI (reference sequence). Trimming removed 4 bases from V and 5 bases from J; junction bases left unmatched: 5. The CDR3 extends over 15 amino acids. The CDR3 region is CASSWTGGGHQPQHF. CDR3 in DNA: TGTGCCAGCAGTTGGACAGGGGGAGGCCATCAGCCCCAGCATTTT.

The genes are TRBV2 and TRBJ1-5; 8 positions agree with TRBD1. The CDR3 loop spans 15 amino acids. V trimming: 3 bases; J trimming: 7 bases; junction bases outside the gene matches: 8. From germline, CDR1 is SNHLY and CDR2 FYNNEI. CDR3 residues: CASSDIGQGSQPQHF. The CDR3 DNA sequence: TGTGCCAGCAGTGATATCGGACAGGGTAGCCAGCCCCAGCATTTT.

This chain uses TRBV20-1 with TRBJ1-5; the D gene is possibly TRBD1 (5 bases). Germline V gene sequence: CDR1 DFQATT, CDR2 SNEGSKA (reference sequence). This CDR3 comprises 14 residues. Trimming took off 5 bases at V and 4 bases at J, with 15 bases between the two ends. CDR3 coding DNA: TGCAGTGCTCCCCCTCCCGGGGGGAATCAGCCCCAGCATTTT. The encoded protein is CSAPPPGGNQPQHF.

This clonotype was seen a handful of times. The chain is built from TRBV6-2 or TRBV6-3 and TRBJ2-3; 7 bases agree with TRBD1. Trimming at V came to 5 bases and at J to 4 bases, leaving 9 bases not matched to a gene. The CDR3 is 15 residues long. Germline V gene data show CDR1 as MNHEY and CDR2 as SVGEGT. The CDR3 DNA follows: TGTGCCAGCAGTGATACAGGGGCCCGGGCAGATACGCAGTATTTT. Encoded protein: CASSDTGARADTQYF.

This clonotype appeared a few times. This chain joins TRBV11-2 and TRBJ2-5, with 7 bases identical to TRBD2. Germline assignment: CDR1 SGHAT and CDR2 FQNNGV. The CDR3 runs 15 residues. With V trimmed by 7 bases and J by 2 bases, 10 bases remained unmatched. The CDR3 DNA follows: TGTGCCAGCATAAGGCGCAGCGGGGCGCAAGAGACCCAGTACTTC. Its translation is CASIRRSGAQETQYF.

The gene calls are TRBV4-3 and TRBJ2-3, with D perhaps given as TRBD1 or TRBD2 (5 bases each). Germline V CDR1 and CDR2: LGHNA, YSLEER. The CDR3 runs 14 residues. V lost 0 bases, J lost 2 bases, and 6 bases lay in between. This CDR3 reads CASSQEGTTDTQYF. The CDR3 DNA follows: TGCGCCAGCAGCCAAGAAGGGACCACAGATACGCAGTATTTT.

This clonotype appeared a few times. The chain recombines TRBV6-1 with TRBJ1-2; TRBD1 is a possible D gene (6 bases). Germline loops: CDR1 MNHNS, CDR2 SASEGT. The CDR3 covers 16 residues. V lost 6 bases and J 0 bases, leaving 17 bases between the germline ends. The CDR3 coding sequence is TGTGCCAGCAGCTCGGCCCGGACAGCCACTAACTATGGCTACACCTTC. It codes for CASSSARTATNYGYTF.

The rearrangement links TRBV5-1 to TRBJ1-1, with D unclear. V was pared by 4 bases and J by 3 bases, with 10 bases between. CDR1 and CDR2 from the germline V gene are SGHRS and YFSETQ. The length of the CDR3 is 13 residues. The CDR3: CASSIWADTEAFF. CDR3 DNA: TGCGCCAGCAGCATTTGGGCGGACACTGAAGCTTTCTTT.

Only a few counts were recorded for this clonotype. The V and J genes are TRBV28 and TRBJ2-7; a weak D match, TRBD2 (6 bases). The CDR3 is 13 residues long. The V and J ends lost 5 bases and 2 bases respectively, with 10 bases between them. CDR1 and CDR2 from the germline V gene are MDHEN and SYDVKM. The CDR3 here is CASSPGDAYEQYF. The CDR3, as DNA: TGTGCCAGCAGTCCGGGGGATGCCTACGAGCAGTACTTC.

This rearrangement joins TRBV11-2 to TRBJ2-7; 8 nucleotides agree with TRBD2. CDR3 size: 16 residues. Germline lookup yields CDR1 SGHAT and CDR2 FQNNGV. The V gene end was trimmed by 4 bases and the J gene end by 1 base; junction bases not matched to a gene: 9. The CDR3 DNA reads TGTGCCAGCAGCTCCCCCAAGGTAGCGGGATCCTACGAGCAGTACTTC. This sequence encodes CASSSPKVAGSYEQYF. Using reference TRBV11-2 and TRBJ2-7 for the parts outside the CDR3, the full variable domain is EAGVAQSPRYKIIEKRQSVAFWCNPISGHATLYWYQQILGQGPKLLIQFQNNGVVDDSQLPKDRFSAERLKGVDSTLKIQPAKLEDSAVYLCASSSPKVAGSYEQYFGPGTRLTVT.

This clonotype has a handful of counts. This chain uses TRBV29-1 with TRBJ1-1; unclear D gene. The CDR3 consists of 12 residues. From germline, CDR1 is SQVTM and CDR2 ANQGSEA. V was trimmed by 8 bases and J by 1 base, leaving 11 bases between them. DNA of the CDR3: TGCAGCCTTTTGGACTCGAACACTGAAGCTTTCTTT. This encodes CSLLDSNTEAFF.

This chain links TRBV12-3 or TRBV12-4 with TRBJ2-3; unclear D gene. There are 14 residues in the CDR3. Between the trimmed V and J ends, which lost 3 bases and 7 bases, there was a span of 14 bases. The CDR3 loop reads CASSFLVPTYTQYF. The CDR3 region has the DNA TGTGCCAGCAGTTTTTTGGTACCCACCTATACGCAGTATTTT.

The V and J genes are TRBV19 and TRBJ2-2; maybe TRBD1 (5 bases). CDR1 is LNHDA, CDR2 SQIVND, per germline (reference sequence). The length of the CDR3 is 14 residues. Trimming removed 1 base at V and 6 bases at J, with 9 bases between. This CDR3 reads CASSIVGLAGELFF. CDR3 nucleotide sequence: TGTGCCAGTAGTATAGTGGGGCTGGCCGGGGAGCTGTTTTTT.

The chain joins TRBV10-1 to TRBJ1-1; D ambiguous. Trimming cost V 6 bases and J 6 bases, with 20 bases left between them. The CDR3 is 15 residues long. The V gene's germline CDR1 is WNHNN and CDR2 SYGVQD (reference sequence). CDR3 in DNA: TGCGCCAGCAGCGACCTTATCGGGTATGGTGCTGAAGCTTTCTTT. It is translated as CASSDLIGYGAEAFF.

The CDR3 loop is CSAEDPGRRADTEAFF. The CDR3 nucleotides read TGCAGTGCCGAAGATCCGGGACGAAGGGCGGACACTGAAGCTTTCTTT. This chain joins TRBV20-1 and TRBJ1-1; weak D call: TRBD1 (5 bases). The V end lost 6 bases, the J end lost 3 bases, and 23 bases lay between the germline ends. Germline CDR1 DFQATT, CDR2 SNEGSKA (reference sequence). The CDR3 has 16 amino acids.

This chain uses TRBV5-1 with TRBJ2-7; possible D gene TRBD2, 6 bases. Germline V gives CDR1 SGHRS, CDR2 YFSETQ. CDR3 length: 14 amino acids. V was clipped by 1 base and J by 0 bases, with 8 bases between them. DNA of the CDR3: TGCGCCAGCAGCTTGTTAGCGGTCTCCTACGAGCAGTACTTC. Translated, it gives CASSLLAVSYEQYF. The whole variable domain, filled in from reference TRBV5-1 and TRBJ2-7, reads KAGVTQTPRYLIKTRGQQVTLSCSPISGHRSVSWYQQTPGQGLQFLFEYFSETQRNKGNFPGRFSGRQFSNSRSEMNVSTLELGDSALYLCASSLLAVSYEQYFGPGTRLTVT.

The chain is built from TRBV6-5 and TRBJ2-1; TRBD2 is a possible D gene (5 bases). The V end lost 1 base, the J end lost 4 bases, and 11 bases lay between the germline ends. This CDR3 has 15 amino acids. Germline CDR1 and CDR2: MNHEY and SVGAGI. CDR3 nucleotides: TGTGCCAGCAGTTACTATCCGCTAGCTTACAATGAGCAGTTCTTC. Its protein product is CASSYYPLAYNEQFF.

The table lists this clonotype with a count of one. V gene TRBV20-1 combines with J gene TRBJ2-7; no clear D gene. Trimming removed 6 bases at V and 1 base at J, with 16 bases between. Per the germline V gene, CDR1 is DFQATT and CDR2 is SNEGSKA (reference sequence). There are 14 residues in the CDR3. The CDR3 loop reads CSAPSSTGSYEQYF. The CDR3 nucleotides read TGCAGTGCCCCATCCTCGACCGGTTCCTACGAGCAGTACTTC.

This clonotype appeared a few times. The CDR3 loop reads CASSFGTGNTGELFF. DNA of the CDR3: TGTGCCAGCAGCTTCGGGACGGGAAACACCGGGGAGCTGTTTTTT. V usage is TRBV6-1 and J usage is TRBJ2-2; D assignment may be TRBD1 or TRBD2 (5 bases each). Germline CDR1 reads MNHNS; CDR2 reads SASEGT. The CDR3 has 15 amino acids. Trimming cost V 6 bases and J 2 bases, with 13 bases left between them.

This clonotype was detected many times. The V and J genes are TRBV7-2 and TRBJ2-4, with D unclear. Germline CDR1 reads SGHTA; CDR2 reads FQGNSA. V lost 5 bases and J 0 bases, leaving 11 bases between the germline ends. The length of the CDR3 is 15 residues. The CDR3 loop is CASSPEILAKNIQYF. In DNA form, the CDR3 reads TGTGCCAGCAGCCCAGAGATCCTAGCCAAAAACATTCAGTACTTC.

The chain has TRBV12-3 or TRBV12-4 and TRBJ1-2, with 10 nucleotides matching TRBD1. The CDR3 has 15 residues. Trimming cost V 6 bases and J 4 bases; bases outside gene matches: 8. CDR3 protein: CASSPSGTGVYGYTF. The CDR3 bases are TGTGCCAGCAGCCCTTCCGGGACAGGGGTCTATGGCTACACCTTC.

This clonotype has just a few counts. The chain recombines TRBV12-3 or TRBV12-4 with TRBJ2-1; D gene uncertain. This CDR3 has 12 residues. Trimming pared 5 bases from V and 7 bases from J, leaving 9 bases between. The CDR3 nucleotides are TGTGCCAGCAGTCCTGGGAAAAATGAGCAGTTCTTC. Protein sequence: CASSPGKNEQFF.

This clonotype was picked up many times. This sequence joins TRBV7-2 and TRBJ1-5; D is unresolved. CDR1 and CDR2 from the germline V gene are SGHTA and FQGNSA. V was clipped by 0 bases and J by 6 bases, with 9 bases between them. The CDR3 sequence is 14 residues long. DNA for the CDR3: TGTGCCAGCAGCTTAGCAATAATGGGTCAGCCCCAGCATTTT. This encodes CASSLAIMGQPQHF.

The sample holds a few counts of this clonotype. The rearrangement uses TRBV6-5 and TRBJ1-3, with 7 nucleotides matching TRBD1. This CDR3 comprises 13 residues. CDR1 is MNHEY, CDR2 SVGAGI, per germline. V lost 6 bases and J lost 2; bases outside the gene matches: 1. The CDR3 protein is CASRGTAGNTIYF. Written as DNA, the CDR3 is TGTGCCAGCAGGGGGACAGCTGGAAACACCATATATTTT.

Note on this clonotype: Sequence at one end of the junction differs from germline and may be a read error. The V and J genes are TRBV20-1 and TRBJ2-7; TRBD1 or TRBD2 may be the D gene (6 bases each). Germline CDR1 and CDR2: DFQATT and SNEGSKA (reference sequence). The CDR3 has 12 amino acids. The CDR3 loop reads CGASWGADEQYF. The CDR3 nucleotides are TGCGGTGCTAGTTGGGGGGCGGACGAGCAGTACTTC.